This TCR beta chain was retrieved from a study of T cells in Graves' hyperthyroidism and ophthalmopathy (dated by TCRdb to about 2019). Describing the broader study: Peripheral blood samples were taken at the time of initial diagnosis, prior to any treatment. Thyroid tissue and blood T-cell repertoires from six Graves' hyperthyroidism patients were also compared in the study. The paper describes TCR Vbeta CDR3 sequencing of around 130 peripheral blood samples, made up of some 42 ophthalmopathy patients, around 73 hyperthyroidism patients and some 17 progressor patients. After blood sampling, hyperthyroidism patients were treated with methimazole at a starting dose of 30 mg daily, and ophthalmopathy patients were treated with high-dose intravenous methylprednisolone. For training and testing, the 100 or so patients in the discovery cohort were randomly divided in a 7:3 ratio. Prospective prediction of ophthalmopathy was tested in an independent validation cohort consisting of 18 hyperthyroidism patients and 17 patients who later progressed to ophthalmopathy. TCR V-J signatures able to tell the groups apart were searched for in a discovery cohort of around 95 patients, of whom fewer than 45 had Graves' ophthalmopathy and around 57 had stable Graves' hyperthyroidism.

Taken from cysteine to phenylalanine, the CDR3 has 17 residues. The only DNA kept is the CDR3, 51 bases in frame from the first base. CDR1 and CDR2 are drawn from the germline V gene: MDHEN, SYDVKM. The trim is 2 bases for V and 6 bases for J, with a gap of 20 bases between the germline ends. The TCR beta CDR3 regions were amplified from RNA transcripts. The first round of RT-PCR for the TCR CDR3 was performed with the HTBI primer set and the Qiagen OneStep RT-PCR kit. Libraries were constructed in a second round of multiplex PCR, after which size selection and purification were performed. The libraries were sequenced on an Illumina HiSeq2000 using paired-end 100 bp reads. As for how the authors treated the data: SOAPnuke was used to process the raw data, removing reads that contained adapters or uncalled bases, had a mean Phred below 15, or lacked an exact match to the constant primer or identifier. High-quality paired reads were merged with COPE v1.2.5, and unique nucleotide sequences were defined as clonotypes. MiTCR v1.1 was used to align clonotypes to the IMGT TRBV, TRBD and TRBJ reference segments. Only V-J combinations with frequency above 0.0001, covering 99.2% of repertoires, were analysed. The TCS score was defined as F50 (clonal expansion) divided by E x V (chaos), with BLOSUM62-based TCRdist calculated between CDR3 peptides within each V-J. Welch's t-statistics and random forest reduced roughly 530 V-J features to 13, which were used in a naive Bayes classifier (R e1071). Starting from the raw public reads, TCRdb applied fastp trimming at Q25, assembled clones with MiXCR and retained in-frame beta chains. All rows with the same CDR3 protein become a single entry with the most common DNA and genes. The V and J calls here are based on TCRdb, not the publication. The sample table lists 450,000 to 600,000 distinct CDR3 sequences, roughly 15% of them with a count of one. Approximately 15% of the sample is held by the ten biggest clonotypes.

Stable Graves' hyperthyroidism was defined as the absence of progression to ophthalmopathy over 18 months of follow-up. Hyperthyroidism patients were newly diagnosed, had a disease duration of under 2 months, and were aged 18 to 65 years. Any patient with an uncontrolled infection, another autoimmune disease, pregnancy or lactation was excluded. Diagnoses were based on clinical symptoms, serum thyroxine and TRAb, thyroid ultrasound and orbital computed tomography. Ficoll-Paque density gradient centrifugation was used to isolate PBMCs from 9.5 to 10 ml of fresh peripheral blood. Total RNA was extracted using Trizol reagent, and RNA quality was assessed on an Agilent 2100 Bioanalyzer. This clonotype showed up just a few times. Its antigen is not yet known. Per-base qualities were not stored, and no clone one base away is much larger. Paper-wide results and their limitations: Blood samples also contained most of the expanded thyroid clonotypes (frequency above 0.001), which suggests that blood repertoires may reflect thyroid immune responses. In cross-validation, a model built on a 13 V-J signature told ophthalmopathy apart from stable hyperthyroidism with 85% to 90% sensitivity and roughly 83% specificity, and in testing the same model reached 80%/75%. Sample size was not statistically predetermined, and blinding of investigators to group allocation was not performed. During validation, the model predicted progression to ophthalmopathy a median of approximately 6 months ahead of onset, with 70.59% sensitivity and less than 85% specificity.

The clonotype comes from a woman aged 40 to 49 with Graves' hyperthyroidism. Sequenced sample: blood. The rearranged chain carries TRBV28 and TRBJ1-5; a tentative D call is TRBD1 (5 bases match). The CDR3 reads as follows: CASSLGARAPGGQPQHF. Here is the DNA: TGTGCCAGCAGTTTAGGGGCCCGGGCTCCCGGGGGTCAGCCCCAGCATTTT.